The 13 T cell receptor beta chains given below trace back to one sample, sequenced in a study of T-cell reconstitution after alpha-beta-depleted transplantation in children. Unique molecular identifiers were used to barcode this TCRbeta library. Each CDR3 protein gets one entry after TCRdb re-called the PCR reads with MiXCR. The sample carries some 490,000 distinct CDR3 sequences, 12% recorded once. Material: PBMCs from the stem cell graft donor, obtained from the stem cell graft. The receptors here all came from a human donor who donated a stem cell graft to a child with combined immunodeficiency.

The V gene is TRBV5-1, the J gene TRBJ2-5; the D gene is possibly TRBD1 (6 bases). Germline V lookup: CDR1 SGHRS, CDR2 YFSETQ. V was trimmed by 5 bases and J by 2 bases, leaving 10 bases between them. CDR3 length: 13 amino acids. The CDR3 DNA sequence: TGCGCCAGCAGAGAGGGGGATCAAGAGACCCAGTACTTC. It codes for CASREGDQETQYF.

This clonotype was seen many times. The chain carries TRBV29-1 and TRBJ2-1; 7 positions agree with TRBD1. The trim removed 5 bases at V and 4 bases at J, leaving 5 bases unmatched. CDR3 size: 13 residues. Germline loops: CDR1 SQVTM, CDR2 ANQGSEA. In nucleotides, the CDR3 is TGCAGCGTTAAGCAGGGGGATTACAATGAGCAGTTCTTC. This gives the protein CSVKQGDYNEQFF.

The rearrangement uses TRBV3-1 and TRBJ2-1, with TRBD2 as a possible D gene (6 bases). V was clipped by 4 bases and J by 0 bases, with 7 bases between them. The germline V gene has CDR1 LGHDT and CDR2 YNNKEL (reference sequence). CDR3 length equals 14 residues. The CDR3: CASSPGDSYNEQFF. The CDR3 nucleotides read TGTGCCAGCAGCCCGGGAGACTCCTACAATGAGCAGTTCTTC.

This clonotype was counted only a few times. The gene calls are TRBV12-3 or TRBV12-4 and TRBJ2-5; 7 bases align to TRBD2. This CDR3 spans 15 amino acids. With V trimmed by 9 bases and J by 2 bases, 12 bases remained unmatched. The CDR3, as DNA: TGTGCCAGTGCGTTTGGGGGGGGAGGACAAGAGACCCAGTACTTC. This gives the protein CASAFGGGGQETQYF.

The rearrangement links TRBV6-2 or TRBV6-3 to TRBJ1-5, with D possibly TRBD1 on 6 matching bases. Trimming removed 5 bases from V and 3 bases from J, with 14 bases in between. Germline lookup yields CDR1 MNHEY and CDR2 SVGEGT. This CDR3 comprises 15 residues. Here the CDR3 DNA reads TGTGCCAGCAGTCGAACGGGGGGCTTCAATCAGCCCCAGCATTTT. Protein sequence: CASSRTGGFNQPQHF.

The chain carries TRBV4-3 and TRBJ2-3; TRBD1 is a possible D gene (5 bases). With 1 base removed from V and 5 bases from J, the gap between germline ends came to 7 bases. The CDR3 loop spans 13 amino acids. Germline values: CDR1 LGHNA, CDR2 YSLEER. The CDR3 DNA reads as TGCGCCAGCAGCCAAGCCCAGGGAGATACGCAGTATTTT. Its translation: CASSQAQGDTQYF.

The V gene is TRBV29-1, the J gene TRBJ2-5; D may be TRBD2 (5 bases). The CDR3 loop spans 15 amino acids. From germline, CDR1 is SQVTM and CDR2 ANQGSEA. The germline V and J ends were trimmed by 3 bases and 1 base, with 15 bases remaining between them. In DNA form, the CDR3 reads TGCAGCGTTGAGGGCGGGCTAAGGCGCCAAGAGACCCAGTACTTC. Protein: CSVEGGLRRQETQYF.

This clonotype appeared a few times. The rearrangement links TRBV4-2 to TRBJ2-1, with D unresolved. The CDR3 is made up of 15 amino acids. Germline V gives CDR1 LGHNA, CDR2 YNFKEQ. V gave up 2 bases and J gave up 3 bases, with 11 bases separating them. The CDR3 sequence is CASSQMLDLYNEQFF. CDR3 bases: TGTGCCAGCAGCCAAATGTTAGACCTCTACAATGAGCAGTTCTTC.

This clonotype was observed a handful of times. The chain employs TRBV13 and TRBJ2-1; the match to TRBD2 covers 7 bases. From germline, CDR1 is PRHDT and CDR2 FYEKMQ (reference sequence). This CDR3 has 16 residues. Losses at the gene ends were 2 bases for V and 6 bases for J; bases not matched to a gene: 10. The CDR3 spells CASSLSGREISNEQFF. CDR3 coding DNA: TGTGCCAGCAGCTTATCTGGGCGGGAGATCAGCAATGAGCAGTTCTTC.

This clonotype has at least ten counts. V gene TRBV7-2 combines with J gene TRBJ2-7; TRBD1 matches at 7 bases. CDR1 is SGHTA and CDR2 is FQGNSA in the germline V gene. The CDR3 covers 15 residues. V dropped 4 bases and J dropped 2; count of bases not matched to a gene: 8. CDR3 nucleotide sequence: TGTGCCAGCAGCTCTCGGGGACAGAATACCTACGAGCAGTACTTC. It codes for CASSSRGQNTYEQYF.

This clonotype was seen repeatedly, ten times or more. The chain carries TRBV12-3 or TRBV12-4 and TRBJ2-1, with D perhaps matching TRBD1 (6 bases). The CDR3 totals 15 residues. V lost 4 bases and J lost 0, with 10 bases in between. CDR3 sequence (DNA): TGTGCCAGCAGTTCCGAGGGGGTCTCCTACAATGAGCAGTTCTTC. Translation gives CASSSEGVSYNEQFF.

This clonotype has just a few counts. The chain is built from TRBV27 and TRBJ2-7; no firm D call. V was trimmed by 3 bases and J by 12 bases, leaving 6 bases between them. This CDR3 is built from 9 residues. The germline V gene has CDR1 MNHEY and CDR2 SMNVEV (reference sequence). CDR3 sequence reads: CASSLRTYF. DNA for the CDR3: TGTGCCAGCAGTTTGCGGACGTACTTC.

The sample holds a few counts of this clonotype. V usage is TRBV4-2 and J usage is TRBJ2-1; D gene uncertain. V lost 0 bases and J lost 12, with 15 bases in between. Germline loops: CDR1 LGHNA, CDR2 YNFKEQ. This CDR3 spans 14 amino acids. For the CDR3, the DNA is TGTGCCAGCAGCCAAGATAATTTTGGCGTCGGGCAGTTCTTC. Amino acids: CASSQDNFGVGQFF.